The entry below describes one TCR beta chain. Original data processing: Reference gene primer amplification in the assay estimated nucleated cell counts. Libraries were prepared by immunoSEQ multiplex PCR; TCRdb keeps only in-frame clonotypes and omits some of them. V, J and clone size reflect that table, while D and trimming were determined from the DNA. The sample consists of 230,000 or so clones, 75% to 90% of them appearing once. The data are from a study of blood T cell repertoires in COVID-19. Study information: Sites in the United States, Italy and Spain provided acute and convalescent COVID-19 samples. T cells, B-cell-depleted T cells, or PBMCs supplied cDNA or gDNA.

After removal of 0 bases from V and 7 bases from J, the junction contained 11 bases not matched to a gene. Per germline, CDR1 SGHNT and CDR2 YYREEE (reference sequence). This CDR3 has 16 residues. Sequenced: peripheral blood. The V call is TRBV5-4, the J call TRBJ1-2; 8 bases are a match to TRBD1. The clonotype comes from a woman aged 40 to 50 who had recovered from COVID-19. CDR3 protein: CASSLGGGGQGFGYTF. In DNA form, the CDR3 reads TGTGCCAGCAGCTTGGGGGGGGGCGGACAGGGCTTTGGCTACACCTTC.